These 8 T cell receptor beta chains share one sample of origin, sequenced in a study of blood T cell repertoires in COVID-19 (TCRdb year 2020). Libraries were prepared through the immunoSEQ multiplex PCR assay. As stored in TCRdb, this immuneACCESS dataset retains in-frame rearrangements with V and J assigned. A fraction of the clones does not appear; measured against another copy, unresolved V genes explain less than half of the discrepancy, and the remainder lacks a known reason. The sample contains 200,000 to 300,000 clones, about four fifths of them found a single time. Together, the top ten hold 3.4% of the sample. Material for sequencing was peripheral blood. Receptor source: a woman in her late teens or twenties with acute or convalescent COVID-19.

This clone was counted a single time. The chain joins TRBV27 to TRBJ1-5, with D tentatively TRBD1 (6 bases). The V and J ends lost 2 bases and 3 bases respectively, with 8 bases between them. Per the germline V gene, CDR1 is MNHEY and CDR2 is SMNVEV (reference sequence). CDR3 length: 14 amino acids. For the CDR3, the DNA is TGTGCCAGCAGTTTACGGACAGCCAATCAGCCCCAGCATTTT. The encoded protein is CASSLRTANQPQHF.

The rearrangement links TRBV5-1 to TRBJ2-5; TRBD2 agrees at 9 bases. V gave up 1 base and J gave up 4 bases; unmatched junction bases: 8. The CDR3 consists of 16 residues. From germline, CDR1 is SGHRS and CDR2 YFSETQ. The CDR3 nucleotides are TGCGCCAGCAGCTTGTCGCCTAGCGGGACGGGAGAGACCCAGTACTTC. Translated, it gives CASSLSPSGTGETQYF.

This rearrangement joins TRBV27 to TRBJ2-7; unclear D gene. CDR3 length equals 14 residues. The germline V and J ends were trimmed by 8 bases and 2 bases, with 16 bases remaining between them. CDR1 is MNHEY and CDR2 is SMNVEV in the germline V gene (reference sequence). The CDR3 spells CASCPRVRPYEQYF. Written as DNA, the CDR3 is TGTGCCAGCTGCCCCCGGGTAAGACCCTACGAGCAGTACTTC.

CDR3 sequence: CASREDTGGWGTDTQYF. CDR3 DNA sequence: TGTGCCAGCAGAGAGGATACAGGGGGCTGGGGCACAGATACGCAGTATTTT. This sequence joins TRBV2 and TRBJ2-3, with 9 bases fitting TRBD1. V trimming: 6 bases; J trimming: 1 base; junction bases outside the gene matches: 11. The CDR3 is 17 amino acids. Per the germline V gene, CDR1 is SNHLY and CDR2 is FYNNEI.

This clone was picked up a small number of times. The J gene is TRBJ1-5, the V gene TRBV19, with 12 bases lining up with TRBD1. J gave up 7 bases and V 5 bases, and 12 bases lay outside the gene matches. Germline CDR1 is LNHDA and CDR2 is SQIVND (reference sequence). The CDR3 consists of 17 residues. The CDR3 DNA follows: TGTGCCAGTAGTGCACCCGGGACAGGGGGCTTTCGGCAGCCCCAGCATTTT. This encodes CASSAPGTGGFRQPQHF.

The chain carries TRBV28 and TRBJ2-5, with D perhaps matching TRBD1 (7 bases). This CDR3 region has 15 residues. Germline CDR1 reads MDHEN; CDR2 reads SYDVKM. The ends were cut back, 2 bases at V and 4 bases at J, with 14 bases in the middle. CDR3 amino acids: CASSLPQGGRETQYF. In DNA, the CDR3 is TGTGCCAGCAGTTTACCCCAGGGGGGAAGAGAGACCCAGTACTTC.

The DNA for the CDR3 is TGTGCCAGCATCCTCGACAGTAACTATGGCTACACCTTC. Protein: CASILDSNYGYTF. The J gene is TRBJ1-2, the V gene TRBV2, with a tentative D call TRBD1 (5 bases). From germline, CDR1 is SNHLY and CDR2 FYNNEI. The CDR3 totals 13 residues. Trimming stripped 7 bases from V and 1 base from J, with 10 bases between.

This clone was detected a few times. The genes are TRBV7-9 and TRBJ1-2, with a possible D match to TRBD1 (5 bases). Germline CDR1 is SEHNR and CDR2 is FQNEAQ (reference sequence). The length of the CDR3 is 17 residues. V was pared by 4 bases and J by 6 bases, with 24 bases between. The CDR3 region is CASSSTPRVWQGNGYTF. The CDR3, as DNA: TGTGCCAGCAGCTCAACCCCTCGGGTATGGCAGGGCAATGGCTACACCTTC.